The clone carrying this T cell receptor (beta chain) has a handful of counts. Its matching antigen is unknown. CDR3 length: 11 residues. V was trimmed by 5 bases and J by 10 bases, leaving 12 bases between them. Germline CDR1 is SEHNR and CDR2 is FQNEAQ (reference sequence). Authors' methods: Using the CDR3 differences seen across clinicopathological groups, the authors built a distant-metastasis classifier for papillary thyroid cancer, which was meant to discriminate distant-metastatic patients. With MiXCR, TCRdb reprocessed the PCR reads. Clone size and V and J calls follow TCRdb, not the original study. The repertoire has around 34,000 clones, about a fifth of them found once; the top ten carry 2.5% to 3.5%. This record comes from a study of metastatic and nonmetastatic thyroid tumors. Turning to the study itself: Patients with malignant and benign thyroid disease provided blood and tumor or nodule tissue, whose repertoires were compared. Study-wide points: For both blood and tumor, malignant thyroid tumors reportedly showed significantly higher TCR beta diversity than benign nodules did.

Each patient came to thyroid surgery without any prior treatment (of any kind). The J gene is TRBJ2-7, the V gene TRBV7-9; D uncertain. The sequencing sample was made of tumor tissue. The sequence came from a male donor with papillary thyroid cancer or a benign thyroid nodule (not recorded which). Some clones in this sample may be carry-over from other donors' samples. The CDR3: CASSLSWEQYF. In DNA form, the CDR3 reads TGTGCCAGCAGCCTTTCATGGGAACAGTACTTC. The variable domain in full, completed from reference TRBV7-9 and TRBJ2-7, reads DTGVSQNPRHKITKRGQNVTFRCDPISEHNRLYWYRQTLGQGPEFLTYFQNEAQLEKSRLLSDRFSAERPKGSFSTLEIQRTEQGDSAMYLCASSLSWEQYFGPGTRLTVT.